This T cell receptor beta chain stems from a study of CD8 T cells in ankylosing spondylitis. Findings and limits, study-wide: The study identified a TCR beta motif of under 10 highly homologous variants that appeared characteristic of ankylosing spondylitis blood. Reactive arthritis synovial fluid and blood previously showed some of these motif variants. Clones tied to disease were said to be significantly enriched in matched ankylosing spondylitis synovial fluid.

This clonotype appeared many times. What it binds is unknown. The CDR3 sequence is 15 residues long. Trimming left V 1 base short and J 4 bases short, with 13 bases between. Germline assignment: CDR1 MGHRA and CDR2 YSYEKL. TCRdb reprocessed the 5' RACE reads via MiXCR and lists one record per CDR3 protein. The profile covers about 240,000 distinct CDR3 sequences, with roughly a tenth appearing a single time and under 8% taken by the ten largest. V usage is TRBV4-1 and J usage is TRBJ2-5; no reliable D call. The receptor comes from a male donor with ankylosing spondylitis or in good health (not recorded which). Sequences were obtained from blood, either unsorted or a sorted T cell fraction (not recorded which). CDR3 DNA: TGCGCCAGCAGCCAAGGGTCCGGGCCGCGAGAGACCCAGTACTTC. It is translated as CASSQGSGPRETQYF.